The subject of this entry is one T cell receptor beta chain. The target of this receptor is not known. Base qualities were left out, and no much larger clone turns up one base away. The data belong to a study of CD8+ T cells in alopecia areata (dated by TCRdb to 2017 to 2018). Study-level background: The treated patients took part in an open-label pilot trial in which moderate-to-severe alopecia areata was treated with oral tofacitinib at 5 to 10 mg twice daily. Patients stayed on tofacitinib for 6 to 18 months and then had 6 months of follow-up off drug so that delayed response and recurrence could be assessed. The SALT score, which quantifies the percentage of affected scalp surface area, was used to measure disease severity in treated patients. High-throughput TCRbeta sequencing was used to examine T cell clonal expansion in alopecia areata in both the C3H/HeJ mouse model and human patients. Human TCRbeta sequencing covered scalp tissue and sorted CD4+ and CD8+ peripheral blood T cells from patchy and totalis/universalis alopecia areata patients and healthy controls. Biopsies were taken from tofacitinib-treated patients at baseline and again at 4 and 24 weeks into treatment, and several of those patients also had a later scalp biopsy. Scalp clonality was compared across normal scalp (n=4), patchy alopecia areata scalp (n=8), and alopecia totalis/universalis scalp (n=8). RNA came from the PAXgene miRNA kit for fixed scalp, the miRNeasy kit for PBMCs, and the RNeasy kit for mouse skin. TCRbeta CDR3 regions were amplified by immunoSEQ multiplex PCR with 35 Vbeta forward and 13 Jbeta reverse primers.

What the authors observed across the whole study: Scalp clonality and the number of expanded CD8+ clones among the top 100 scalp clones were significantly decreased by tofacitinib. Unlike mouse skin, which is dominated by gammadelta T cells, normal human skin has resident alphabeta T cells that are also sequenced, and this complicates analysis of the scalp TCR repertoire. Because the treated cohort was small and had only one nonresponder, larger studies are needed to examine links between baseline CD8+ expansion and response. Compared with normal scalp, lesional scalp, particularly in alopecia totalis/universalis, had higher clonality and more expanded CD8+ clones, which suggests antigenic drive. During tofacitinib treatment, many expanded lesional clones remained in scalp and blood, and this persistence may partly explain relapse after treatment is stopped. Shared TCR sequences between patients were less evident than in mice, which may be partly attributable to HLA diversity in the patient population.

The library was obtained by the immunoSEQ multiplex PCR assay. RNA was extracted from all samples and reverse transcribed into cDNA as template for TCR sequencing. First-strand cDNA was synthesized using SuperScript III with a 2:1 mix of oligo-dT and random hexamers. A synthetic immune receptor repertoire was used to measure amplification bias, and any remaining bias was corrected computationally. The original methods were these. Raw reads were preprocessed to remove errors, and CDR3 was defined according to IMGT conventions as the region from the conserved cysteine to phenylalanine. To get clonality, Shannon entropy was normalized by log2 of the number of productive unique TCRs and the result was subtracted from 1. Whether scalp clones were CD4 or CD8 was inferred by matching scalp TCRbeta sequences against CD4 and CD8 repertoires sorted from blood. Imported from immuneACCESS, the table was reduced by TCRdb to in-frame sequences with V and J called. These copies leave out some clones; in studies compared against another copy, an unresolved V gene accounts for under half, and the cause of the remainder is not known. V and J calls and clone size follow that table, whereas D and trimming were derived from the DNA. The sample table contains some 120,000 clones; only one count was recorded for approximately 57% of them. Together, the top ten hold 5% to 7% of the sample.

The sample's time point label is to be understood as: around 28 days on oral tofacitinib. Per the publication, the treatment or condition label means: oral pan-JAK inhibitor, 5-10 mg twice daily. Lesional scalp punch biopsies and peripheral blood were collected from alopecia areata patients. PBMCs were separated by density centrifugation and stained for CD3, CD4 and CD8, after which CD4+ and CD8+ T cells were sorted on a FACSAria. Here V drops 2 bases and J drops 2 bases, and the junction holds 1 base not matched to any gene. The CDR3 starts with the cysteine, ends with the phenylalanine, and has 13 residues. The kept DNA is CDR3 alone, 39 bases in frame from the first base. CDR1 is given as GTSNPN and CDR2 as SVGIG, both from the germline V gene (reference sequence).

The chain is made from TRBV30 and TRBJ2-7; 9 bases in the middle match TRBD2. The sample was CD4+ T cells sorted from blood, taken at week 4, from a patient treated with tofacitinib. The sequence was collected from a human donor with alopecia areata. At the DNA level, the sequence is TGTGCCTGGAGTCTAGCGGGACCCTACGAGCAGTACTTC. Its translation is CAWSLAGPYEQYF.